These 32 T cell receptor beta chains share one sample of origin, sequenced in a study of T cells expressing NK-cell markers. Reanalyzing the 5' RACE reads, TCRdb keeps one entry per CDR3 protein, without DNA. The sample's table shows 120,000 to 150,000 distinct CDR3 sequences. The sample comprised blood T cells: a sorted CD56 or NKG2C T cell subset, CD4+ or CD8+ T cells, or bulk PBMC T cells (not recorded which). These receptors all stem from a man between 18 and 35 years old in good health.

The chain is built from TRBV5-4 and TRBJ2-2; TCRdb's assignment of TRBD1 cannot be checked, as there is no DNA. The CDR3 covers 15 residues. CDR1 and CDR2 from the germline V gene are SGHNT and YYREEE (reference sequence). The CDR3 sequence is CASSPDYPYTGELFF. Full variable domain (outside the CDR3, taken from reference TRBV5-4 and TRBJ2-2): ETGVTQSPTHLIKTRGQQVTLRCSSQSGHNTVSWYQQALGQGPQFIFQYYREEENGRGNFPPRFSGLQFPNYSSELNVNALELDDSALYLCASSPDYPYTGELFFGEGSRLTVL.

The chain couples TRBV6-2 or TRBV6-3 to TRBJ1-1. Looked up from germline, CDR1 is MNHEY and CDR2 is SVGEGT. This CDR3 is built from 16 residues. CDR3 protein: CASSYSTAKMNTEAFF.

The CDR3 protein is CASSVMGKDAEAFF. V and J are TRBV12-3 or TRBV12-4 and TRBJ1-1. The CDR3 has 14 amino acids.

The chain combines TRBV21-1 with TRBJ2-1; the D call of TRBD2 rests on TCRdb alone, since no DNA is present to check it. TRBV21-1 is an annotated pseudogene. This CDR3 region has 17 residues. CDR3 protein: CASSKGTGTSAYNEQFF.

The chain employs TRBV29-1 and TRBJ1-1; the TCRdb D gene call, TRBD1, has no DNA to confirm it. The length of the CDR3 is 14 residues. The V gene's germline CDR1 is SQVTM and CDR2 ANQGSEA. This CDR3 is CSVETHSRGTEAFF.

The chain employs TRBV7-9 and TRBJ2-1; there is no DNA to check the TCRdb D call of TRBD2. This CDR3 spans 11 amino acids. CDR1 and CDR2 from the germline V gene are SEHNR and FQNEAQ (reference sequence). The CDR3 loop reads CASSPGTSQFF.

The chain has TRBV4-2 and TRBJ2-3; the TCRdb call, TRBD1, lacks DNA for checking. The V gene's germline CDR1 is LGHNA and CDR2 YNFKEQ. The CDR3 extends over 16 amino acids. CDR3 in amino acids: CASDRLGTGSTDTQYF.

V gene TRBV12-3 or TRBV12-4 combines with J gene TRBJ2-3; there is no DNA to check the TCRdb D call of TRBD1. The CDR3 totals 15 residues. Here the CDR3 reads CASSPGTRRTDTQYF.

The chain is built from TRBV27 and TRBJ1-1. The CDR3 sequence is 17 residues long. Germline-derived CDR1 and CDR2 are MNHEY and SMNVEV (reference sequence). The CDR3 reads CASSLNGRVGWNTEAFF.

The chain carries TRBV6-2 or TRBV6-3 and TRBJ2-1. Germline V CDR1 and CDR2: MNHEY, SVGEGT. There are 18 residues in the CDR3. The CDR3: CASSYRAVTYGENNEQFF.

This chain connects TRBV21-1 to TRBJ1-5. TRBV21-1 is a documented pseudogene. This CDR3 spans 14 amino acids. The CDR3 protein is CASSKVAGNQPQHF.

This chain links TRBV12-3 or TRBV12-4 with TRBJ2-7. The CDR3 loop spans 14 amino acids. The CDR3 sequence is CASSLVLHPYEQYF.

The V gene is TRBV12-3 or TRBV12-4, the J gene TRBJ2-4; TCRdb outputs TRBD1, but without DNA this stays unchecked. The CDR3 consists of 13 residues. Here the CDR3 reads CASSPGTGTRQYF.

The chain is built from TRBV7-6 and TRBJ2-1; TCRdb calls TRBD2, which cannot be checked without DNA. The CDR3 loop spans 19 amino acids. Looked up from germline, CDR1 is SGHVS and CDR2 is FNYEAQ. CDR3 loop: CASSLALAGVGLAGNEQFF. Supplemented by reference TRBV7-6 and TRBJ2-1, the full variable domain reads GAGVSQSPRYKVTKRGQDVALRCDPISGHVSLYWYRQALGQGPEFLTYFNYEAQQDKSGLPNDRFSAERPEGSISTLTIQRTEQRDSAMYRCASSLALAGVGLAGNEQFFGPGTRLTVL.

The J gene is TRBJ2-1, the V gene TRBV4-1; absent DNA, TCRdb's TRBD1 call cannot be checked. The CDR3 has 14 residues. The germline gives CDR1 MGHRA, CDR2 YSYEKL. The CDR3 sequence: CASSEGGAVNEQFF.

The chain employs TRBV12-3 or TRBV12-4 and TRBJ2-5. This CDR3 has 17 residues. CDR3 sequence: CASSLYNTGSVQETQYF.

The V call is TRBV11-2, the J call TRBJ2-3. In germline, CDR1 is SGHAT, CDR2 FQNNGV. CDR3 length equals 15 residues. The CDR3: CASSVLGLWTDTQYF.

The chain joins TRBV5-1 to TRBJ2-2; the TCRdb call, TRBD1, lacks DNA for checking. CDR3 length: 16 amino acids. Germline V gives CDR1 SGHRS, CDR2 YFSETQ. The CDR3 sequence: CASSLTSGGHTGELFF.

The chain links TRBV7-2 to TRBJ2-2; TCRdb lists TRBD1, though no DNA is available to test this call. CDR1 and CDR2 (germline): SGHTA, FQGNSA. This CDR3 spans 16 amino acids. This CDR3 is CASSLVDGGVTGELFF.

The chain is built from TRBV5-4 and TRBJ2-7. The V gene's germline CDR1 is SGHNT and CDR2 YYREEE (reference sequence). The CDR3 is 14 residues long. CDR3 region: CASSFEKGPYEQYF.

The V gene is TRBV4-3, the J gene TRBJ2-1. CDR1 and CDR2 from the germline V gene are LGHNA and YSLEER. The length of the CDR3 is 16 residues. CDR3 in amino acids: CASSQVMLSPRNEQFF.

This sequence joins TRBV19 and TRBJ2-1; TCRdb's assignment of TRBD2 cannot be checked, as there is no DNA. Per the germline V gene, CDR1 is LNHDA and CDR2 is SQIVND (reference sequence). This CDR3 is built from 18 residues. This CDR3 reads CASSIFWTSGTSYNEQFF. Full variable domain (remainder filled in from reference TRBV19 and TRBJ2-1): DGGITQSPKYLFRKEGQNVTLSCEQNLNHDAMYWYRQDPGQGLRLIYYSQIVNDFQKGDIAEGYSVSREKKESFPLTVTSAQKNPTAFYLCASSIFWTSGTSYNEQFFGPGTRLTVL.

CDR3: CASSLTRLGGTQYF. J is TRBJ2-5 and V is TRBV12-3 or TRBV12-4; TCRdb's D call, TRBD1, is unchecked because there is no DNA. CDR3 length: 14 amino acids.

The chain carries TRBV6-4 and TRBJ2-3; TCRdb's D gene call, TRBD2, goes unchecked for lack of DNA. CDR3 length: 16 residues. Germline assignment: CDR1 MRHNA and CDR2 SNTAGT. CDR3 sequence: CASGEASGSSTDTQYF.

The CDR3 sequence: CSSTLLRDGHYNEQFF. This sequence joins TRBV20-1 and TRBJ2-1; TCRdb indicates TRBD2, and absent DNA this call remains unverified. Germline values: CDR1 DFQATT, CDR2 SNEGSKA (reference sequence). CDR3 size: 16 residues.

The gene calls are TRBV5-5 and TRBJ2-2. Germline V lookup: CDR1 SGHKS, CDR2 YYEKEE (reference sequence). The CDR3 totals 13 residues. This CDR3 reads CASSRALAGELFF.

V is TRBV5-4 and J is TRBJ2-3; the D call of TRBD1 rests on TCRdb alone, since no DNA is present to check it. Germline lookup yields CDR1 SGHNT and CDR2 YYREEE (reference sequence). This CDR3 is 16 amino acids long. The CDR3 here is CASSGDRDPSTDTQYF.

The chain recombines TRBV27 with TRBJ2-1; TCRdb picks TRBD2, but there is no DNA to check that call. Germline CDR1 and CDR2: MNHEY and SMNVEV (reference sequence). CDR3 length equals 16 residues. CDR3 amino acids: CASISSGASSYNEQFF.

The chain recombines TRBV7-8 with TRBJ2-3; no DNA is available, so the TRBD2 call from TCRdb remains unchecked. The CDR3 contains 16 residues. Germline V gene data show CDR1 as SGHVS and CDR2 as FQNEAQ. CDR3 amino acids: CASSPVSSGITDTQYF. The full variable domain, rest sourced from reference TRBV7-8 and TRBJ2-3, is GAGVSQSPRYKVAKRGQDVALRCDPISGHVSLFWYQQALGQGPEFLTYFQNEAQLDKSGLPSDRFFAERPEGSVSTLKIQRTQQEDSAVYLCASSPVSSGITDTQYFGPGTRLTVL.

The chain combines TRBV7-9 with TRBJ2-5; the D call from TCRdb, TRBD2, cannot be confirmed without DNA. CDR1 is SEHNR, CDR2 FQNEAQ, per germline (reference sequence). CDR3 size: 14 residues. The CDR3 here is CASSQGTRQETQYF. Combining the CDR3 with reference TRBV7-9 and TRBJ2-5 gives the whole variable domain DTGVSQNPRHKITKRGQNVTFRCDPISEHNRLYWYRQTLGQGPEFLTYFQNEAQLEKSRLLSDRFSAERPKGSFSTLEIQRTEQGDSAMYLCASSQGTRQETQYFGPGTRLLVL.

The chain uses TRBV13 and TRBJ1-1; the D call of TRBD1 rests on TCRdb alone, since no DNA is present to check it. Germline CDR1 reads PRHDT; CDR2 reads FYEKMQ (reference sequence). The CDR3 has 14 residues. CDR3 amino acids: CASSPTTGGTEAFF.

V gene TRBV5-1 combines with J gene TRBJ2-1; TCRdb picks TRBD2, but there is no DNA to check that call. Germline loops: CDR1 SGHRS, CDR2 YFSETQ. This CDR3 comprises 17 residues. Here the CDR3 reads CASSLGTSGYSYNEQFF. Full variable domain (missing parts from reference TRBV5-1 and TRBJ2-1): KAGVTQTPRYLIKTRGQQVTLSCSPISGHRSVSWYQQTPGQGLQFLFEYFSETQRNKGNFPGRFSGRQFSNSRSEMNVSTLELGDSALYLCASSLGTSGYSYNEQFFGPGTRLTVL.